The 24 T cell receptor beta chains listed next were all sequenced from one sample in a study of human T cells and chemical hapten exposure. TCRdb reprocessed the RACE reads via MiXCR and lists one record per CDR3 protein. The sample contains tens of thousands of distinct CDR3 sequences, 7.5% to 9.5% of which appear only once. Time point of the sample: patch test 2, 6 weeks after DPC sensitization. Treatment meaning: therapeutic diphenylcyclopropenone sensitization with weekly scalp DPC. The sequencing used whole blood, collected in connection with sensitization to the hapten diphenylcyclopropenone (DPC). These receptors were obtained from a woman aged 50 to 60 with alopecia areata. Some clones in this sample may be carry-over from other donors' samples.

This clonotype was seen only a few times. The chain links TRBV27 to TRBJ2-6; perhaps TRBD2 as D (6 bases). CDR3 length equals 18 residues. CDR1 MNHEY and CDR2 SMNVEV come from the germline V gene (reference sequence). Trimming left V 1 base short and J 0 bases short, with 13 bases between. This CDR3 is CASSLWGMEGSGANVLTF. In nucleotides, the CDR3 is TGTGCCAGCAGTTTATGGGGGATGGAGGGCTCTGGGGCCAACGTCCTGACTTTC.

The sample holds a few counts of this clonotype. The V gene is TRBV3-1, the J gene TRBJ1-2; D unresolved. Trimming shortened V by 0 bases and J by 8 bases, and 13 bases separated the two germline ends. Germline assignment: CDR1 LGHDT and CDR2 YNNKEL (reference sequence). The CDR3 extends over 14 amino acids. The CDR3 DNA follows: TGTGCCAGCAGCCAAGAGAATGCCTTCTGGGGCTACACCTTC. This sequence encodes CASSQENAFWGYTF. The full variable domain, completed using reference TRBV3-1 and TRBJ1-2, is DTAVSQTPKYLVTQMGNDKSIKCEQNLGHDTMYWYKQDSKKFLKIMFSYNNKELIINETVPNRFSPKSPDKAHLNLHINSLELGDSAVYFCASSQENAFWGYTFGSGTRLTVV.

This clonotype was counted between two and nine times. The chain carries TRBV2 and TRBJ1-2, with 9 nucleotides matching TRBD1. With V trimmed by 6 bases and J by 8 bases, 7 bases remained unmatched. The CDR3 runs 13 residues. CDR1 and CDR2 from the germline V gene are SNHLY and FYNNEI. The CDR3 DNA reads TGTGCCAGCAGGGAACAGGGGGCAGGGGGCTACACCTTC. This encodes CASREQGAGGYTF.

This clonotype was picked up a small number of times. The V gene is TRBV7-2, the J gene TRBJ2-4; D tentatively reads TRBD1 or TRBD2 (5 bases each). The germline V gene encodes CDR1 SGHTA and CDR2 FQGNSA. The CDR3 extends over 15 amino acids. Trimming removed 1 base from V and 0 bases from J, with 7 bases in between. CDR3 protein: CASSLGGVAKNIQYF. The DNA of the CDR3 is TGTGCCAGCAGCTTAGGAGGGGTAGCCAAAAACATTCAGTACTTC.

This clonotype was observed a few times. The chain is built from TRBV7-2 and TRBJ2-7; TRBD1 matches 7 bases. Germline CDR1 and CDR2: SGHTA and FQGNSA. Unmatched junction bases numbered 16, after V lost 1 base and J lost 4 bases. The CDR3 totals 18 residues. DNA for the CDR3: TGTGCCAGCAGCTTAGTAGGCCAGGGGGAAAACGGTGGATACGAGCAGTACTTC. Translation gives CASSLVGQGENGGYEQYF.

The V gene is TRBV11-2, the J gene TRBJ2-3; 7 bases match TRBD1. With 6 bases clipped from V and 4 bases from J, the junction kept 4 bases outside the gene matches. There are 13 residues in the CDR3. CDR1 and CDR2 (germline): SGHAT, FQNNGV. The CDR3: CASRPQGPDTQYF. CDR3 nucleotide sequence: TGTGCCAGCAGACCACAGGGGCCAGATACGCAGTATTTT.

The table lists this clonotype with a few counts. The CDR3 loop reads CAISEVGELFF. DNA for the CDR3: TGTGCCATCAGTGAGGTCGGGGAGCTGTTTTTT. V and J are TRBV10-3 and TRBJ2-2; D ambiguous. The CDR3 runs to 11 residues. Germline V gives CDR1 ENHRY, CDR2 SYGVKD. Trimming cost V 2 bases and J 7 bases, with 2 bases left between them.

This clonotype has a handful of counts. The chain links TRBV6-1 to TRBJ2-3; D may be TRBD1 or TRBD2 (6 bases each). V lost 7 bases and J lost 3, with 20 bases in between. Germline V gene data show CDR1 as MNHNS and CDR2 as SASEGT. The CDR3 loop spans 16 amino acids. The CDR3 sequence is CASTQGSGLATDTQYF. The CDR3 nucleotides read TGTGCCAGCACCCAGGGGAGCGGGCTAGCAACAGATACGCAGTATTTT.

At least ten counts were recorded for this clonotype. V gene TRBV3-1 combines with J gene TRBJ1-5, with TRBD1 identical over 10 bases. J was trimmed by 5 bases and V by 4 bases; bases with no gene match: 5. This CDR3 has 15 residues. Germline CDR1 is LGHDT and CDR2 is YNNKEL (reference sequence). The CDR3 sequence is CASSPDGTGDQPQHF. The CDR3 coding sequence is TGTGCCAGCAGCCCAGACGGGACAGGGGATCAGCCCCAGCATTTT.

At least ten counts were recorded for this clonotype. The chain couples TRBV5-4 to TRBJ1-3; TRBD1 might be the D (6 bases). Germline V gene sequence: CDR1 SGHNT, CDR2 YYREEE (reference sequence). Trimming cost V 4 bases and J 0 bases, with 11 bases left between them. The CDR3 is 15 amino acids. CDR3 nucleotide sequence: TGTGCCAGCAGCCCCACAGGGTCCTCTGGAAACACCATATATTTT. It translates to CASSPTGSSGNTIYF.

This clonotype was detected a few times. This rearrangement joins TRBV11-2 to TRBJ1-1; a weak D match, TRBD1 (5 bases). The CDR3 contains 13 residues. The germline V gene has CDR1 SGHAT and CDR2 FQNNGV. Deletions cut 8 bases from V and 4 bases from J, with 14 bases between. The chain's CDR3 is CASGGIGATEAFF. DNA for the CDR3: TGTGCCAGCGGGGGAATCGGGGCCACTGAAGCTTTCTTT.

Many counts were recorded for this clonotype. The chain employs TRBV5-5 and TRBJ1-5; D remains unclear. The germline gives CDR1 SGHKS, CDR2 YYEKEE (reference sequence). CDR3 length: 13 residues. V was clipped by 0 bases and J by 5 bases, with 6 bases between them. The CDR3 spells CASSLASDQPQHF. The CDR3 region has the DNA TGTGCCAGCAGCTTGGCTTCTGATCAGCCCCAGCATTTT.

The chain combines TRBV29-1 with TRBJ2-2; D unresolved. Germline loops: CDR1 SQVTM, CDR2 ANQGSEA. There are 11 residues in the CDR3. V was cut by 4 bases and J by 6 bases, with 6 bases left in between. CDR3 protein: CSVGSSGELFF. The CDR3 DNA sequence: TGCAGCGTTGGCAGCTCCGGGGAGCTGTTTTTT.

This chain uses TRBV7-6 with TRBJ2-3, with no clear D. Germline CDR1 SGHVS, CDR2 FNYEAQ. V was cut by 5 bases and J by 11 bases, with 17 bases left in between. This CDR3 spans 13 amino acids. The CDR3 here is CASSPGYGAQQYF. CDR3 DNA sequence: TGTGCCAGCAGCCCCGGCTATGGTGCCCAGCAGTATTTT.

This clonotype was seen many times. V usage is TRBV5-1 and J usage is TRBJ1-1; D unresolved. Trimming left V 3 bases short and J 0 bases short, with 15 bases between. Looked up from germline, CDR1 is SGHRS and CDR2 is YFSETQ. This CDR3 has 16 amino acids. The CDR3 loop reads CASSSTGLYMNTEAFF. The DNA of the CDR3 is TGCGCCAGCAGCTCAACGGGTCTTTACATGAACACTGAAGCTTTCTTT.

This clonotype was recorded a few times. V and J are TRBV23-1 and TRBJ1-5, with D perhaps matching TRBD1 (6 bases). TRBV23-1 is assigned to the ORF class and has an uncertain function. This CDR3 has 13 residues. Trimming left V 4 bases short and J 5 bases short, with 9 bases between. CDR3 nucleotides: TGCGCCAGCAGTCCAGGGGAGGATCAGCCCCAGCATTTT. Translated: CASSPGEDQPQHF.

This clonotype was recorded many times. J is TRBJ2-7 and V is TRBV29-1; no reliable D call. The CDR3 runs 12 residues. The germline CDR1 and CDR2 sequences are SQVTM and ANQGSEA. V lost 1 base, J lost 0 bases, and 4 bases lay in between. The CDR3 is CSVEGRSYEQYF. In nucleotides, the CDR3 is TGCAGCGTTGAAGGACGCTCCTACGAGCAGTACTTC.

In this sample, this clonotype turned up many times. The chain joins TRBV3-1 to TRBJ1-4, with 8 bases matching TRBD1. The germline gives CDR1 LGHDT, CDR2 YNNKEL (reference sequence). V lost 1 base and J lost 5; bases outside the gene matches: 3. This CDR3 spans 15 amino acids. The CDR3 DNA follows: TGTGCCAGCAGCCAAGGCAGGGGGCGGAATGAAAAACTGTTTTTT. It translates to CASSQGRGRNEKLFF.

This clonotype appeared once. The missing conserved phenylalanine or tryptophan at the end of this CDR3 makes a read error likely. The CDR3 DNA follows: TGCAGTGCTCGGACAGGGGGTGACACTGAAGCTTTCTCT. It specifies CSARTGGDTEAFS. The chain has TRBV20-1 and TRBJ1-1, with TRBD1 matching 10 bases. This CDR3 is built from 13 residues. V shed 5 bases and J 3 bases; nucleotides not matched to a gene: 3. In germline, CDR1 is DFQATT, CDR2 SNEGSKA (reference sequence).

The gene calls are TRBV6-2 or TRBV6-3 and TRBJ2-1, with 8 positions matching TRBD1. The CDR3 spans 15 residues. Germline V CDR1 and CDR2: MNHEY, SVGEGT. J was trimmed by 4 bases and V by 6 bases; bases with no gene match: 8. The CDR3 sequence: CASRADREPYNEQFF. Written as DNA, the CDR3 is TGTGCCAGCAGAGCGGACAGGGAACCTTACAATGAGCAGTTCTTC.

This clonotype was seen more than once but under ten times. The gene calls are TRBV11-3 and TRBJ1-2; possibly TRBD1 for D (5 bases). Trimming stripped 4 bases from V and 4 bases from J, with 13 bases between. Germline CDR1 reads SGHNT; CDR2 reads YENEEA. This CDR3 spans 14 amino acids. In DNA form, the CDR3 reads TGTGCCAGCAGCTCGGCTAGGGGCTCCTATGGCTACACCTTC. As protein: CASSSARGSYGYTF.

The sample holds a few counts of this clonotype. The V and J genes are TRBV7-9 and TRBJ1-2, with D hard to call. The CDR3 totals 13 residues. Trimming removed 4 bases from V and 3 bases from J, with 9 bases in between. Germline V CDR1 and CDR2: SEHNR, FQNEAQ (reference sequence). CDR3 amino acids: CASSSAGDYGYTF. CDR3 in DNA: TGTGCCAGCAGCTCAGCGGGCGACTATGGCTACACCTTC.

A remark on this clonotype: Being one base from a much bigger clone, this may be a read error. The V and J genes are TRBV20-1 and TRBJ1-1, with D perhaps matching TRBD1 (5 bases). Germline V CDR1 and CDR2: DFQATT, SNEGSKA (reference sequence). The CDR3 sequence is 10 residues long. CDR3 sequence (DNA): TGCAGAGCTAGGGGCACTGAAGCTTTCTTT. This translates into CRARGTEAFF.

This clonotype turned up a few times. The rearrangement links TRBV4-2 to TRBJ1-2; D is unresolved. Looked up from germline, CDR1 is LGHNA and CDR2 is YNFKEQ. The CDR3 extends over 15 amino acids. V lost 0 bases to trimming and J lost 2 bases, with 10 bases between them. CDR3 sequence: CASSQDMEGNYGYTF. CDR3 bases: TGTGCCAGCAGCCAAGATATGGAGGGCAACTATGGCTACACCTTC.